These 12 T cell receptor beta chains share one sample of origin, sequenced in a study of T cell repertoires in cytomegalovirus infection. Each CDR3 protein gets one entry after TCRdb re-called the reads with MiXCR. Of roughly 600,000 distinct CDR3 sequences in the sample, roughly 24% were seen once. Material: CD8+ T cells from PBMCs. These receptor sequences come from a human donor in good health (CMV status not recorded). Some clones in this sample may be carry-over from other donors' samples.

This clonotype has only a few counts. The chain joins TRBV18 to TRBJ1-5, with D perhaps TRBD1 (5 bases). Germline loops: CDR1 KGHSH, CDR2 LQKENI. The CDR3 runs 15 residues. V was clipped by 6 bases and J by 0 bases, with 12 bases between them. CDR3 region: CASSQGPDSNQPQHF. For the CDR3, the DNA is TGTGCCAGCTCCCAGGGCCCAGATAGCAATCAGCCCCAGCATTTT.

There are many counts of this clonotype. This chain links TRBV7-2 with TRBJ2-7; D possibly corresponds to TRBD1 (5 bases). This CDR3 has 12 amino acids. V was trimmed by 6 bases and J by 5 bases, leaving 11 bases between them. Germline assignment: CDR1 SGHTA and CDR2 FQGNSA. The CDR3 sequence: CASSRQSHEQYF. DNA of the CDR3: TGTGCCAGCAGTCGACAGTCCCACGAGCAGTACTTC.

This clonotype was detected a few times. The chain recombines TRBV4-1 with TRBJ2-3; 9 bases fit TRBD2. Germline V gene lookup returns CDR1 MGHRA and CDR2 YSYEKL. CDR3 length: 16 amino acids. The V and J ends lost 5 bases and 2 bases, in that order; junction bases with no gene match: 8. CDR3 nucleotides: TGCGCCAGCAGCAAGAAATCTAGCGGGAACACAGATACGCAGTATTTT. Translation gives CASSKKSSGNTDTQYF.

This clonotype was counted only a few times. The chain links TRBV7-9 to TRBJ2-5; D uncertain. From germline, CDR1 is SEHNR and CDR2 FQNEAQ (reference sequence). V lost 1 base and J 1 base, leaving 7 bases between the germline ends. This CDR3 region has 14 residues. CDR3 in amino acids: CASSLDYRQETQYF. The CDR3 DNA is TGTGCCAGCAGCTTAGATTACCGCCAAGAGACCCAGTACTTC.

This clonotype was detected many times. The chain carries TRBV7-9 and TRBJ1-6; D not certain. Trimming removed 0 bases at V and 10 bases at J, with 13 bases between. Looked up from germline, CDR1 is SEHNR and CDR2 is FQNEAQ (reference sequence). There are 15 residues in the CDR3. This chain's CDR3 is CASSLARAPGSPLHF. DNA for the CDR3: TGTGCCAGCAGCTTAGCAAGAGCGCCCGGATCACCCCTCCACTTT.

The chain employs TRBV20-1 and TRBJ2-3, with 7 bases matching TRBD2. Germline V gives CDR1 DFQATT, CDR2 SNEGSKA (reference sequence). The CDR3 extends over 16 amino acids. V gave up 0 bases and J gave up 0 bases; unmatched junction bases: 6. This chain's CDR3 is CSARDPRGDSTDTQYF. In DNA, the CDR3 is TGCAGTGCTAGAGATCCCCGGGGGGATAGCACAGATACGCAGTATTTT.

This clonotype was seen ten or more times. The chain has TRBV28 and TRBJ2-2, with D uncertain. Trimming took 2 bases from V and 4 from J, leaving 8 bases between them. The CDR3 spans 14 residues. The V gene's germline CDR1 is MDHEN and CDR2 SYDVKM. For the CDR3, the DNA is TGTGCCAGCAGTTTAGTAGTCGGCACCGGGGAGCTGTTTTTT. Its protein product is CASSLVVGTGELFF. Full variable domain (remainder filled in from reference TRBV28 and TRBJ2-2): DVKVTQSSRYLVKRTGEKVFLECVQDMDHENMFWYRQDPGLGLRLIYFSYDVKMKEKGDIPEGYSVSREKKERFSLILESASTNQTSMYLCASSLVVGTGELFFGEGSRLTVL.

This clonotype was observed a handful of times. This chain connects TRBV20-1 to TRBJ1-4; 7 positions agree with TRBD1. Germline trimming cut 6 bases from V and 5 bases from J; bases unmatched to any gene: 15. The CDR3 is 16 amino acids. The germline V gene encodes CDR1 DFQATT and CDR2 SNEGSKA (reference sequence). CDR3 DNA: TGCAGTGCACCAGACAGGGATAAACCGCCGAATGAAAAACTGTTTTTT. Translated: CSAPDRDKPPNEKLFF.

This clonotype was counted between two and nine times. This chain connects TRBV5-4 to TRBJ2-1; D not certain. Trimming pared 4 bases from V and 6 bases from J, leaving 14 bases between. In germline, CDR1 is SGHNT, CDR2 YYREEE (reference sequence). CDR3 size: 14 residues. The CDR3 loop reads CASSPVPSGNEQFF. The CDR3 nucleotides are TGTGCCAGCAGCCCGGTCCCTTCGGGCAATGAGCAGTTCTTC.

Worth noting for this clonotype: A much larger clone differs from this one at a single base, so this may be a read error. The rearrangement joins TRBV19 to TRBJ2-1; D is ambiguous. V lost 2 bases, J lost 5 bases, and 10 bases lay in between. This CDR3 has 14 residues. Germline loops: CDR1 LNHDA, CDR2 SQIVND (reference sequence). The DNA of the CDR3 is TGTGCCAGTAGTATATTGGTCGAAAACAATGAGCAGTTCTTC. The encoded protein is CASSILVENNEQFF.

This clonotype showed up many times. This chain joins TRBV7-2 and TRBJ2-1; D gene unclear. Looked up from germline, CDR1 is SGHTA and CDR2 is FQGNSA. The V and J ends lost 1 base and 10 bases respectively, with 11 bases between them. The CDR3 runs to 13 residues. CDR3: CASSLEPPEEQFF. CDR3 sequence (DNA): TGTGCCAGCAGCTTAGAACCACCTGAGGAGCAGTTCTTC.

This clonotype was counted only a few times. The rearrangement links TRBV7-2 to TRBJ2-3; D perhaps matches TRBD1 (6 bases). Germline V gives CDR1 SGHTA, CDR2 FQGNSA. The V and J ends lost 1 base and 0 bases respectively, with 11 bases between them. This CDR3 comprises 16 residues. The CDR3 reads CASSLESGVSTDTQYF. CDR3 sequence (DNA): TGTGCCAGCAGCTTAGAGTCAGGGGTGAGCACAGATACGCAGTATTTT.